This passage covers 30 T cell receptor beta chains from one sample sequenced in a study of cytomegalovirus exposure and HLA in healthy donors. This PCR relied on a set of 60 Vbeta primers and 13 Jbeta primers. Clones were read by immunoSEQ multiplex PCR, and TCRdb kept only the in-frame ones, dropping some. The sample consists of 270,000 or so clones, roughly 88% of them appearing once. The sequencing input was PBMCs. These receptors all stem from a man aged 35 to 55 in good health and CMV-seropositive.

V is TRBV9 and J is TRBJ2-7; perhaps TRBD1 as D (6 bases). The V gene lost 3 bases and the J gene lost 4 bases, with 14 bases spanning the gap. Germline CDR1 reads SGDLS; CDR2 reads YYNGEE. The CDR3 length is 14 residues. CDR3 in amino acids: CASSAGTLGYEQYF. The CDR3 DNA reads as TGTGCCAGCAGCGCCGGGACACTGGGGTACGAGCAGTACTTC.

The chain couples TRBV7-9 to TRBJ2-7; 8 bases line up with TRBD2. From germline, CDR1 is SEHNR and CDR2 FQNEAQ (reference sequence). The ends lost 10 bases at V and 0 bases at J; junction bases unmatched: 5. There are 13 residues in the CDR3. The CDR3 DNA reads TGTGCCACCCGGGGGGGGAGCTCCTACGAGCAGTACTTC. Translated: CATRGGSSYEQYF. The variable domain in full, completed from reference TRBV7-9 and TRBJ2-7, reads DTGVSQNPRHKITKRGQNVTFRCDPISEHNRLYWYRQTLGQGPEFLTYFQNEAQLEKSRLLSDRFSAERPKGSFSTLEIQRTEQGDSAMYLCATRGGSSYEQYFGPGTRLTVT.

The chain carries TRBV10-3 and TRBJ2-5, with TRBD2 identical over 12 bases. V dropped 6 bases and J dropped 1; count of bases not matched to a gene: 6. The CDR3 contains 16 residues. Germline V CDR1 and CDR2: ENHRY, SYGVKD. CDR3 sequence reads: CAIRNPGLAGQETQYF. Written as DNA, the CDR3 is TGTGCCATCAGGAACCCGGGACTAGCGGGCCAAGAGACCCAGTACTTC.

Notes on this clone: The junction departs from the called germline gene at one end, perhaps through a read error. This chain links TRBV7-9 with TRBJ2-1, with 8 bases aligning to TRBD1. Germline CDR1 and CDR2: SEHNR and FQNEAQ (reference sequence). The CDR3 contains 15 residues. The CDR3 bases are TGTTCCAGCAGCTCAGTACAGGACAGGGTACATGAGCAGTTCTTC. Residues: CSSSSVQDRVHEQFF.

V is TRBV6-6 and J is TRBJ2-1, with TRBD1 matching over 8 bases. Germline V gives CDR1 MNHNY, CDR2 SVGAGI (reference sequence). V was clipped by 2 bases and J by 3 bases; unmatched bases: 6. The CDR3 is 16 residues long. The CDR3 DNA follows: TGTGCCAGCAGTTACAACCCAGGGGGCATCTACAATGAGCAGTTCTTC. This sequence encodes CASSYNPGGIYNEQFF.

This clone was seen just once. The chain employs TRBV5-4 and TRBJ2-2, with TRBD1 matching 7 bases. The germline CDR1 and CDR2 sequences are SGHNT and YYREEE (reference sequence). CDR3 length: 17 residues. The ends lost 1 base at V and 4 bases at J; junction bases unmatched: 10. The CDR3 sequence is CASSLTTGTEVTGELFF. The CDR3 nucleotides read TGTGCCAGCAGCTTGACGACCGGGACAGAGGTCACCGGGGAGCTGTTTTTT.

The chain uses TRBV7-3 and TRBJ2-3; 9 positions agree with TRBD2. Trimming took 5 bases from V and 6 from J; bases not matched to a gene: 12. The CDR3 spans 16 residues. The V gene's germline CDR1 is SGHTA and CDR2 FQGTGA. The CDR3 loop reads CASSPYSGSVPDTQYF. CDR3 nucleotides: TGTGCCAGCAGCCCCTATAGCGGGAGCGTTCCCGATACGCAGTATTTT.

CDR3 protein: CASSLLAGGQEQYF. DNA of the CDR3: TGTGCCAGCAGCCTACTAGCGGGAGGGCAAGAGCAGTACTTC. This chain joins TRBV9 and TRBJ2-7; 13 positions match TRBD2. J lost 7 bases, V lost 4 bases, and 5 bases had no gene match. Germline CDR1 and CDR2: SGDLS and YYNGEE. The CDR3 contains 14 residues. Supplemented by reference TRBV9 and TRBJ2-7, the full variable domain reads DSGVTQTPKHLITATGQRVTLRCSPRSGDLSVYWYQQSLDQGLQFLIQYYNGEERAKGNILERFSAQQFPDLHSELNLSSLELGDSALYFCASSLLAGGQEQYFGPGTRLTVT.

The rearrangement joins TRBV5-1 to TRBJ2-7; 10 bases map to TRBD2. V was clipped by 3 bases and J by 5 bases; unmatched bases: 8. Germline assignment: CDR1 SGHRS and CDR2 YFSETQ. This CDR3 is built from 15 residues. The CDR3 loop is CASSSASGRVDEQYF. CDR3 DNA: TGCGCCAGCAGCTCCGCTAGCGGGAGAGTCGACGAGCAGTACTTC.

DNA for the CDR3: TGTGCCTGGAATGGGGGCGGAGGCACTGAAGCTTTCTTT. Its translation is CAWNGGGGTEAFF. The chain uses TRBV30 and TRBJ1-1, with D possibly matching TRBD1 (6 bases). This CDR3 has 13 amino acids. Germline V lookup: CDR1 GTSNPN, CDR2 SVGIG (reference sequence). Trimming took 4 bases from V and 4 from J, leaving 13 bases between them.

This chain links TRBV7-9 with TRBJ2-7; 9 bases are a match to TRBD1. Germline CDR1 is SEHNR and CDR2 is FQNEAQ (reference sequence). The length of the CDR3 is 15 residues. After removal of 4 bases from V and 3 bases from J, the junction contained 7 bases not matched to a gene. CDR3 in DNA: TGTGCCAGCAGCTGGCTGGGACAGGGACACTACGAGCAGTACTTC. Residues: CASSWLGQGHYEQYF.

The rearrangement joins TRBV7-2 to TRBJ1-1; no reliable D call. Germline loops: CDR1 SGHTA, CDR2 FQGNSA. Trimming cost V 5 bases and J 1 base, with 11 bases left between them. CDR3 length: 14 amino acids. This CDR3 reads CASSHSTTNTEAFF. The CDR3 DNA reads TGTGCCAGCAGCCACTCGACAACGAACACTGAAGCTTTCTTT. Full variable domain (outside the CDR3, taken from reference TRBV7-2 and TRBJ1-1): GAGVSQSPSNKVTEKGKDVELRCDPISGHTALYWYRQSLGQGLEFLIYFQGNSAPDKSGLPSDRFSAERTGGSVSTLTIQRTQQEDSAVYLCASSHSTTNTEAFFGQGTRLTVV.

CDR3 protein: CASRLRTGEIYTQYF. CDR3 sequence (DNA): TGTGCCAGCAGGCTCAGGACAGGTGAAATATATACGCAGTATTTT. The rearrangement uses TRBV28 and TRBJ2-3; 7 positions match TRBD1. J lost 7 bases, V lost 6 bases, and 13 bases had no gene match. The CDR3 spans 15 residues. Germline CDR1 is MDHEN and CDR2 is SYDVKM.

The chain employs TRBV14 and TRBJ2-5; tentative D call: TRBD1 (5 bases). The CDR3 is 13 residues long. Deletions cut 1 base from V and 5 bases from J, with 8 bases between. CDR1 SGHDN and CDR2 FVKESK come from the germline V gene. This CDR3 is CASSQGHRETQYF. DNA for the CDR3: TGTGCCAGCAGCCAAGGACACAGGGAGACCCAGTACTTC.

CDR3 protein: CASGTASYEQYF. The DNA for the CDR3 is TGTGCCAGCGGGACAGCCTCCTACGAGCAGTACTTC. The chain has TRBV6-5 and TRBJ2-7; TRBD1 agrees at 7 bases. V dropped 8 bases and J dropped 0; count of bases not matched to a gene: 1. The germline gives CDR1 MNHEY, CDR2 SVGAGI. The CDR3 is made up of 12 amino acids.

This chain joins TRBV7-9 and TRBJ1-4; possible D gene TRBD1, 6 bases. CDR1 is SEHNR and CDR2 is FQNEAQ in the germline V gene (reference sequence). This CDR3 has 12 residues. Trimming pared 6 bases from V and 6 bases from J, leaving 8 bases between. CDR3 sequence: CASSHRDEKLFF. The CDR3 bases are TGTGCCAGCAGTCACAGGGATGAAAAACTGTTTTTT.

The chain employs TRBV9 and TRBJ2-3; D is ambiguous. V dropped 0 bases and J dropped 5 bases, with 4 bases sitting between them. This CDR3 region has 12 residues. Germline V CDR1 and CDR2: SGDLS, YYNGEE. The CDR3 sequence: CASSVDLDTQYF. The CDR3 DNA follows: TGTGCCAGCAGCGTAGATCTAGATACGCAGTATTTT.

CDR3 DNA sequence: TGTGCCGCCGTGGCAGGGTATGCCACCGGGGAGCTGTTTTTT. It specifies CAAVAGYATGELFF. V usage is TRBV6-5 and J usage is TRBJ2-2, with D possibly being TRBD1 (5 bases). CDR1 MNHEY and CDR2 SVGAGI come from the germline V gene. The ends were cut back, 11 bases at V and 4 bases at J, with 17 bases in the middle. CDR3 size: 14 residues.

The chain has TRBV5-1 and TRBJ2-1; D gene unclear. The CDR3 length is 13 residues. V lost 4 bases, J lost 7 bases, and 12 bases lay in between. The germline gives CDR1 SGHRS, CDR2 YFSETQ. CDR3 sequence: CASSPPAGNEQFF. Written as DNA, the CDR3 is TGCGCCAGCAGCCCCCCGGCCGGGAATGAGCAGTTCTTC.

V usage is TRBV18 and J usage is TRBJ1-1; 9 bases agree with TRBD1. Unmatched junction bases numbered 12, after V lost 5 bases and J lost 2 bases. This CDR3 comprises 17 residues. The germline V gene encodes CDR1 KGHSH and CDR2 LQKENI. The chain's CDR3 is CASSGTGSSMTNTEAFF. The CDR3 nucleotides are TGTGCCAGCTCAGGGACAGGGTCGTCGATGACCAACACTGAAGCTTTCTTT.

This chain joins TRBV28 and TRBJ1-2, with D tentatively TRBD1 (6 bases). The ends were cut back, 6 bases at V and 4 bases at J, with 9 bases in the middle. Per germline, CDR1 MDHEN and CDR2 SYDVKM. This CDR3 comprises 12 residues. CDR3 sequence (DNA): TGTGCCAGCAGCACAGGGTTCTATGGCTACACCTTC. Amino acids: CASSTGFYGYTF.

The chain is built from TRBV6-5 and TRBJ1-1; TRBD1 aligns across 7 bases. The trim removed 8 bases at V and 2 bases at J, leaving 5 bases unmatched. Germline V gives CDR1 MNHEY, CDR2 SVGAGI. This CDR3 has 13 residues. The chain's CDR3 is CASGGQANTEAFF. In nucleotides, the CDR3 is TGTGCCAGCGGAGGACAGGCAAACACTGAAGCTTTCTTT.

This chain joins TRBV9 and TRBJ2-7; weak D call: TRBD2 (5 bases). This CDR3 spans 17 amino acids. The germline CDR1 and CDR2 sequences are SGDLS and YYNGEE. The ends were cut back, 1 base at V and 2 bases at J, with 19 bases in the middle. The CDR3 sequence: CASSVLVRGNRTYEQYF. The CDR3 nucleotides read TGTGCCAGCAGCGTACTTGTACGAGGGAATAGGACCTACGAGCAGTACTTC. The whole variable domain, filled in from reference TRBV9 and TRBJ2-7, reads DSGVTQTPKHLITATGQRVTLRCSPRSGDLSVYWYQQSLDQGLQFLIQYYNGEERAKGNILERFSAQQFPDLHSELNLSSLELGDSALYFCASSVLVRGNRTYEQYFGPGTRLTVT.

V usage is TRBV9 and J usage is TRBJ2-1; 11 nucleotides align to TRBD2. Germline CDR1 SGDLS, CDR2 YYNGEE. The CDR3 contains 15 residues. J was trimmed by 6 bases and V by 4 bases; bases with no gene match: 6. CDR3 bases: TGTGCCAGCAGCCCTTGGCTAGCGGGAGGCAATGAGCAGTTCTTC. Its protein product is CASSPWLAGGNEQFF.

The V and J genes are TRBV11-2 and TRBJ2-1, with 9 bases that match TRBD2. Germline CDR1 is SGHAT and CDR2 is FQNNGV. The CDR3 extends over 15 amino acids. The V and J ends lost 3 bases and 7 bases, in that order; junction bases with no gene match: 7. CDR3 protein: CASSLAGGPGNEQFF. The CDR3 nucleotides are TGTGCCAGCAGCTTGGCGGGAGGGCCGGGAAATGAGCAGTTCTTC.

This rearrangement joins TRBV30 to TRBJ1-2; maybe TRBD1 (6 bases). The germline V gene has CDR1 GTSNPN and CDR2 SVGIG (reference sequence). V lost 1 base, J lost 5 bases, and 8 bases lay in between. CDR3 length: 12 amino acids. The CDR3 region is CAWSEGGYGYTF. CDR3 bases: TGTGCCTGGAGTGAGGGGGGGTATGGCTACACCTTC.

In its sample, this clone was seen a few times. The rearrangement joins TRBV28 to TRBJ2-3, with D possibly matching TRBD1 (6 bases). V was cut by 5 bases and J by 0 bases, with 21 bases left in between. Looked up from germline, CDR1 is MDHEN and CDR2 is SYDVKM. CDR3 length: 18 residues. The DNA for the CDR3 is TGTGCCAGCAGTGGACTGGGGGCAGGAATTGCTAGCACAGATACGCAGTATTTT. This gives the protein CASSGLGAGIASTDTQYF.

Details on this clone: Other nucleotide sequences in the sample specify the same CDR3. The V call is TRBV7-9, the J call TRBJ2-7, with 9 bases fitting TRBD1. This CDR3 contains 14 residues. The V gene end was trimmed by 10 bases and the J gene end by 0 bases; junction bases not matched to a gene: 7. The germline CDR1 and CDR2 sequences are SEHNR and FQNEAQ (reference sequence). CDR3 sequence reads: CAISGTGSSYEQYF. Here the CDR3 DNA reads TGTGCCATTTCCGGGACAGGGTCCTCCTACGAGCAGTACTTC. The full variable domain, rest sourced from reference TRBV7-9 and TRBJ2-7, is DTGVSQNPRHKITKRGQNVTFRCDPISEHNRLYWYRQTLGQGPEFLTYFQNEAQLEKSRLLSDRFSAERPKGSFSTLEIQRTEQGDSAMYLCAISGTGSSYEQYFGPGTRLTVT.

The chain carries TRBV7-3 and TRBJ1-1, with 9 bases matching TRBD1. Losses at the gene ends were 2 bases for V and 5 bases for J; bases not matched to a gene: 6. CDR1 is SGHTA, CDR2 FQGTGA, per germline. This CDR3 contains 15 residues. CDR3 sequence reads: CASSLGGQGGTEAFF. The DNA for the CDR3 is TGTGCCAGCAGCTTAGGGGGACAGGGAGGAACTGAAGCTTTCTTT. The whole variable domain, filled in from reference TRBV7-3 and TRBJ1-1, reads GAGVSQTPSNKVTEKGKYVELRCDPISGHTALYWYRQSLGQGPEFLIYFQGTGAADDSGLPNDRFFAVRPEGSVSTLKIQRTERGDSAVYLCASSLGGQGGTEAFFGQGTRLTVV.

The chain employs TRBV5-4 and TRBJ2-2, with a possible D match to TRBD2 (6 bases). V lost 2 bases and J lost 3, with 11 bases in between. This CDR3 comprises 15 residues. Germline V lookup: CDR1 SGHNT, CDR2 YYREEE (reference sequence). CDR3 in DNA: TGTGCCAGCAGCTTAGTCGGGAGTTACACCGGGGAGCTGTTTTTT. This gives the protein CASSLVGSYTGELFF.